These 9 T cell receptor beta chains originate from one sample sequenced in a study of blood T cell repertoires in COVID-19 (dated by TCRdb to 2018 to 2020). The method was the immunoSEQ multiplex PCR assay. TCRdb stores this immuneACCESS table with in-frame sequences only. Part of the clones is absent; in the studies checked, under half of the shortfall reflects unresolved V genes, and no reason is known for the rest. The sample profile shows 100,000 or so clones; approximately 80% of them were found once. The ten largest account for approximately 13% of the sample. Sequenced sample: peripheral blood. The receptors here all came from a human donor in a cohort sampled during active COVID-19.

The rearrangement links TRBV7-2 to TRBJ1-2; 12 nucleotides align to TRBD1. V gave up 1 base and J gave up 8 bases; unmatched junction bases: 8. This CDR3 is built from 16 residues. CDR1 and CDR2 from the germline V gene are SGHTA and FQGNSA. The CDR3, as DNA: TGTGCCAGCAGCTTAGAGCCGGGACAGGGGGCGCAGGGCTACACCTTC. Translation gives CASSLEPGQGAQGYTF.

This clone was observed a handful of times. This chain connects TRBV5-6 to TRBJ1-6; D not certain. The CDR3 spans 16 residues. Trimming pared 2 bases from V and 6 bases from J, leaving 15 bases between. The germline gives CDR1 SGHDT, CDR2 YYEEEE. CDR3: CASSFSSQEINSPLHF. DNA for the CDR3: TGTGCCAGCAGCTTTTCATCCCAGGAAATTAATTCACCCCTCCACTTT.

The V call is TRBV28, the J call TRBJ1-2; possible D gene TRBD1, 6 bases. Trimming took off 6 bases at V and 3 bases at J, with 17 bases between the two ends. Germline-derived CDR1 and CDR2 are MDHEN and SYDVKM. This CDR3 is 15 amino acids long. Here the CDR3 DNA reads TGTGCCAGCAGCCCCTGGGGGCAGGCCTACTATGGCTACACCTTC. Translating gives CASSPWGQAYYGYTF.

V is TRBV5-1 and J is TRBJ1-2; D gene ambiguous. With 1 base removed from V and 8 bases from J, the gap between germline ends came to 12 bases. CDR1 and CDR2 (germline): SGHRS, YFSETQ. The CDR3 totals 13 residues. DNA of the CDR3: TGCGCCAGCAGCTTGCAACTGAGGCAGGGCTACACCTTC. Amino acid sequence: CASSLQLRQGYTF.

The rearrangement links TRBV6-1 to TRBJ2-7, with TRBD2 matching over 12 bases. Germline trimming cut 0 bases from V and 5 bases from J; bases unmatched to any gene: 8. Germline CDR1 is MNHNS and CDR2 is SASEGT. CDR3 length: 17 amino acids. In DNA, the CDR3 is TGTGCCAGCAGTGAAGCGCGACTAGCGGGGGTTAGGCACGAGCAGTACTTC. Translated: CASSEARLAGVRHEQYF.

The V call is TRBV6-4, the J call TRBJ1-2; 8 positions agree with TRBD1. The CDR3 is 14 residues long. V gave up 3 bases and J gave up 11 bases; unmatched junction bases: 11. CDR1 is MRHNA, CDR2 SNTAGT, per germline. The CDR3 bases are TGTGCCAGCAGTGAGGTCGCAGGGGGCCCGGGGTACACCTTC. Its protein is CASSEVAGGPGYTF.

This chain joins TRBV7-9 and TRBJ2-4; weak D call: TRBD1 (6 bases). CDR3 size: 18 residues. Germline assignment: CDR1 SEHNR and CDR2 FQNEAQ (reference sequence). V shed 5 bases and J shed 1 base, with 21 bases lying between them. For the CDR3, the DNA is TGTGCCAGCAGCCTCCCTGTAGTGGGGGCGAGGGCCAAAAACATTCAGTACTTC. This gives the protein CASSLPVVGARAKNIQYF.

The chain is built from TRBV5-6 and TRBJ1-2; 9 bases map to TRBD1. V dropped 0 bases and J dropped 9; count of bases not matched to a gene: 6. In germline, CDR1 is SGHDT, CDR2 YYEEEE. The CDR3 sequence is 14 residues long. The CDR3 coding sequence is TGTGCCAGCAGCTTGGGGCACAGGGGGCTTAGCTACACCTTC. Amino acids: CASSLGHRGLSYTF.

V is TRBV5-1 and J is TRBJ1-2; no clear D gene. Germline CDR1 and CDR2: SGHRS and YFSETQ. Trimming cost V 2 bases and J 8 bases, with 16 bases left between them. The CDR3 totals 14 residues. The CDR3 coding sequence is TGCGCCAGCAGCTTAAGCGCGGGCGTTGTGGGCTACACCTTC. It specifies CASSLSAGVVGYTF.